These 23 T cell receptor beta chains were all obtained from the same sample, sequenced in a study of CD8 T cells in ankylosing spondylitis. TCRdb re-analysed the 5' RACE reads in MiXCR, keeping a single row per CDR3 protein. This sample has some 130,000 distinct CDR3 sequences, with approximately 9.2% found just once. What was sequenced was synovial fluid, either unsorted or a sorted T cell fraction (not recorded which). The source of these receptors is a male donor with ankylosing spondylitis.

This clonotype appeared a single time. The J gene is TRBJ2-1, the V gene TRBV7-2; weak D call: TRBD1 (6 bases). This CDR3 comprises 11 residues. Trimming took off 5 bases at V and 15 bases at J, with 14 bases between the two ends. Germline V lookup: CDR1 SGHTA, CDR2 FQGNSA. The CDR3 nucleotides are TGTGCCAGCAGCGCCTACAGGGAAGGGTTCTTC. Its translation: CASSAYREGFF.

This clonotype was counted ten times or more. The DNA of the CDR3 is TGTGCCACCTCACGTAGCAGCTATGGCTACACCTTC. Translating gives CATSRSSYGYTF. V is TRBV7-2 and J is TRBJ1-2; D unresolved. CDR1 is SGHTA and CDR2 is FQGNSA in the germline V gene. This CDR3 region has 12 residues. Trimming shortened V by 10 bases and J by 4 bases, and 13 bases separated the two germline ends.

This clonotype appeared many times. The chain has TRBV7-6 and TRBJ2-7, with unresolved D. V gave up 1 base and J gave up 2 bases, with 9 bases separating them. The germline gives CDR1 SGHVS, CDR2 FNYEAQ. The CDR3 length is 14 residues. CDR3 protein: CASSLGQRAYEQYF. Here the CDR3 DNA reads TGTGCCAGCAGCTTAGGGCAACGGGCCTACGAGCAGTACTTC.

There are a few counts of this clonotype. CDR3 nucleotide sequence: TGTGCCAGCAGAGGACAGTTGAACACCGGGGAGCTGTTTTTT. Translating it yields CASRGQLNTGELFF. V gene TRBV6-2 or TRBV6-3 combines with J gene TRBJ2-2, with D perhaps matching TRBD1 (6 bases). The length of the CDR3 is 14 residues. V was trimmed by 6 bases and J by 1 base, leaving 9 bases between them. Germline-derived CDR1 and CDR2 are MNHEY and SVGEGT.

CDR3 residues: CASSPNLARSSYNEQFF. Here the CDR3 DNA reads TGTGCCAGCAGCCCTAACTTGGCTAGGAGCTCCTACAATGAGCAGTTCTTC. The rearrangement uses TRBV7-8 and TRBJ2-1; no definite D call. Germline values: CDR1 SGHVS, CDR2 FQNEAQ. V was trimmed by 5 bases and J by 0 bases, leaving 17 bases between them. The CDR3 contains 17 residues.

This clonotype was seen repeatedly, ten times or more. The chain recombines TRBV7-2 with TRBJ2-1; D perhaps matches TRBD2 (6 bases). The CDR3 has 16 amino acids. Trimming took off 2 bases at V and 7 bases at J, with 18 bases between the two ends. Germline V gives CDR1 SGHTA, CDR2 FQGNSA. The CDR3 DNA reads TGTGCCAGCAGCTTAAATCGGCCAGCGGGCTATAATGAGCAGTTCTTC. Amino acid sequence: CASSLNRPAGYNEQFF. The complete variable domain, with remaining parts taken from reference TRBV7-2 and TRBJ2-1, reads GAGVSQSPSNKVTEKGKDVELRCDPISGHTALYWYRQSLGQGLEFLIYFQGNSAPDKSGLPSDRFSAERTGGSVSTLTIQRTQQEDSAVYLCASSLNRPAGYNEQFFGPGTRLTVL.

By sample share, this clonotype is medium-sized. V gene TRBV20-1 combines with J gene TRBJ1-6; possibly TRBD1 for D (6 bases). The CDR3 is made up of 13 amino acids. Germline V gene data show CDR1 as DFQATT and CDR2 as SNEGSKA (reference sequence). V was shortened by 6 bases and J by 10 bases, with 16 bases between the two germline ends. Here the CDR3 reads CSAPRGQGSPLHF. CDR3 DNA sequence: TGCAGTGCACCCCGGGGGCAAGGATCACCCCTCCACTTT.

This clonotype showed up just a few times. V gene TRBV27 combines with J gene TRBJ2-5, with a tentative D call TRBD2 (6 bases). Trimming pared 5 bases from V and 0 bases from J, leaving 19 bases between. Germline lookup yields CDR1 MNHEY and CDR2 SMNVEV (reference sequence). The CDR3 consists of 17 residues. The CDR3 here is CASSTGRGFSHQETQYF. CDR3 bases: TGTGCCAGCAGTACCGGACGGGGGTTTTCCCACCAAGAGACCCAGTACTTC.

This clonotype appeared a few times. The rearrangement links TRBV5-6 to TRBJ2-7; D is possibly TRBD2 (6 bases). CDR3 length: 13 amino acids. The germline CDR1 and CDR2 sequences are SGHDT and YYEEEE. Trimming pared 4 bases from V and 3 bases from J, leaving 11 bases between. CDR3: CASSRGTFYEQYF. The CDR3 nucleotides are TGTGCCAGCAGCCGCGGGACGTTCTACGAGCAGTACTTC.

The gene calls are TRBV6-6 and TRBJ2-1; D not resolved. The CDR3 has 13 residues. V dropped 11 bases and J dropped 3 bases, with 14 bases sitting between them. The germline gives CDR1 MNHNY, CDR2 SVGAGI (reference sequence). This CDR3 reads CAVSLANYNEQFF. CDR3 DNA: TGTGCCGTCTCTCTGGCTAACTACAATGAGCAGTTCTTC.

The V gene is TRBV11-2, the J gene TRBJ2-7, with 8 bases that match TRBD2. Germline CDR1 is SGHAT and CDR2 is FQNNGV. J gave up 2 bases and V 3 bases, and 6 bases lay outside the gene matches. The CDR3 has 15 residues. The CDR3 spells CASSFTSGPTYEQYF. The CDR3 DNA follows: TGTGCCAGCAGCTTCACTAGCGGCCCAACCTACGAGCAGTACTTC.

DNA of the CDR3: TGCGCCAGCAGCCAAGGGGGTAGCGGGAGGTCCTACGAGCAGTACTTC. It encodes CASSQGGSGRSYEQYF. The chain links TRBV4-1 to TRBJ2-7; 10 nucleotides agree with TRBD2. This CDR3 comprises 16 residues. V gave up 1 base and J gave up 1 base; unmatched junction bases: 4. Germline V gives CDR1 MGHRA, CDR2 YSYEKL.

There are many counts of this clonotype. This rearrangement joins TRBV10-3 to TRBJ2-1; D may correspond to TRBD1 or TRBD2 (5 bases each). CDR3 length: 12 amino acids. V dropped 8 bases and J dropped 6 bases, with 11 bases sitting between them. Germline V lookup: CDR1 ENHRY, CDR2 SYGVKD. CDR3 in amino acids: CAIGRDRNEQFF. The CDR3 DNA reads as TGTGCCATCGGCCGGGACCGCAATGAGCAGTTCTTC.

The rearrangement joins TRBV20-1 to TRBJ2-1; 9 bases line up with TRBD2. The CDR3 is 16 residues long. Per germline, CDR1 DFQATT and CDR2 SNEGSKA (reference sequence). J was trimmed by 2 bases and V by 5 bases; bases with no gene match: 10. The CDR3 reads CSAQDSSGATYNEQFF. CDR3 nucleotide sequence: TGCAGTGCTCAAGATTCTAGCGGGGCGACCTACAATGAGCAGTTCTTC.

V usage is TRBV25-1 and J usage is TRBJ2-1, with TRBD2 matching over 7 bases. Germline values: CDR1 MGHDK, CDR2 SYGVNS. The CDR3 is 14 amino acids. J was trimmed by 7 bases and V by 11 bases; bases with no gene match: 14. CDR3 sequence reads: CASPRGTLLNEQFF. The CDR3, as DNA: TGTGCCTCCCCGCGGGGGACCCTCCTAAATGAGCAGTTCTTC. The full variable domain, with the rest looked up from reference TRBV25-1 and TRBJ2-1, is EADIYQTPRYLVIGTGKKITLECSQTMGHDKMYWYQQDPGMELHLIHYSYGVNSTEKGDLSSESTVSRIRTEHFPLTLESARPSHTSQYLCASPRGTLLNEQFFGPGTRLTVL.

The J gene is TRBJ1-2, the V gene TRBV6-1; D possibly corresponds to TRBD1 (5 bases). The CDR3 consists of 13 residues. With 2 bases removed from V and 8 bases from J, the gap between germline ends came to 12 bases. Germline V CDR1 and CDR2: MNHNS, SASEGT. The CDR3 spells CASSERGVSGYTF. The DNA for the CDR3 is TGTGCCAGCAGTGAAAGAGGGGTTTCCGGCTACACCTTC.

This clonotype was observed many times. The chain links TRBV5-1 to TRBJ1-1; 9 nucleotides agree with TRBD1. Germline trimming cut 7 bases from V and 0 bases from J; bases unmatched to any gene: 10. CDR3 length equals 16 residues. Germline V gene lookup returns CDR1 SGHRS and CDR2 YFSETQ. The CDR3 DNA follows: TGCGCCAGCGGAGTAGACAGGGGGGGGATGAACACTGAAGCTTTCTTT. This translates into CASGVDRGGMNTEAFF.

The CDR3 here is CASSQGRGYGYTF. The CDR3 DNA reads TGTGCCAGCAGCCAGGGGCGCGGCTATGGCTACACCTTC. V gene TRBV11-1 combines with J gene TRBJ1-2, with D possibly being TRBD1 (6 bases). V was pared by 5 bases and J by 4 bases, with 11 bases between. The CDR3 length is 13 residues. Germline loops: CDR1 SGHAT, CDR2 FQDESV (reference sequence).

This clonotype appeared a few times. The chain employs TRBV20-1 and TRBJ1-5; D ambiguous. Germline CDR1 reads DFQATT; CDR2 reads SNEGSKA (reference sequence). This CDR3 contains 13 residues. The V gene lost 1 base and the J gene lost 6 bases, with 10 bases spanning the gap. CDR3 sequence (DNA): TGCAGTGCTAGAGGGACTCCCGGTCAGCCCCAGCATTTT. Translating gives CSARGTPGQPQHF.

The gene calls are TRBV4-3 and TRBJ2-2; TRBD2 aligns across 10 bases. Trimming removed 0 bases from V and 4 bases from J; junction bases left unmatched: 8. This CDR3 contains 18 residues. Germline V gene lookup returns CDR1 LGHNA and CDR2 YSLEER. The DNA for the CDR3 is TGCGCCAGCAGCCAAGATATCCCTAGCGGGAGTAGCACCGGGGAGCTGTTTTTT. This translates into CASSQDIPSGSSTGELFF.

Many counts were recorded for this clonotype. The rearrangement joins TRBV18 to TRBJ2-3; 10 bases line up with TRBD2. Germline loops: CDR1 KGHSH, CDR2 LQKENI. The length of the CDR3 is 15 residues. V dropped 5 bases and J dropped 1; count of bases not matched to a gene: 3. The CDR3 protein is CASSGLAGGTDTQYF. CDR3 in DNA: TGTGCCAGCTCAGGGCTAGCGGGAGGCACAGATACGCAGTATTTT.

The chain recombines TRBV5-1 with TRBJ1-2; D is possibly TRBD1 (6 bases). Germline V lookup: CDR1 SGHRS, CDR2 YFSETQ. V was cut by 3 bases and J by 3 bases, with 12 bases left in between. The CDR3 has 14 residues. The CDR3 nucleotides are TGCGCCAGCAGCTATAAGGGACACGACTATGGCTACACCTTC. Translating it yields CASSYKGHDYGYTF. Full variable domain (rest looked up from reference TRBV5-1 and TRBJ1-2): KAGVTQTPRYLIKTRGQQVTLSCSPISGHRSVSWYQQTPGQGLQFLFEYFSETQRNKGNFPGRFSGRQFSNSRSEMNVSTLELGDSALYLCASSYKGHDYGYTFGSGTRLTVV.

The chain has TRBV28 and TRBJ1-5; possibly TRBD1 for D (5 bases). Germline V gene data show CDR1 as MDHEN and CDR2 as SYDVKM. This CDR3 is built from 15 residues. The V end lost 6 bases, the J end lost 2 bases, and 14 bases lay between the germline ends. The CDR3 region is CASRFRAQGNQPQHF. The CDR3 DNA reads as TGTGCCAGCAGATTCAGGGCCCAGGGCAATCAGCCCCAGCATTTT. Combining the CDR3 with reference TRBV28 and TRBJ1-5 gives the whole variable domain DVKVTQSSRYLVKRTGEKVFLECVQDMDHENMFWYRQDPGLGLRLIYFSYDVKMKEKGDIPEGYSVSREKKERFSLILESASTNQTSMYLCASRFRAQGNQPQHFGDGTRLSIL.